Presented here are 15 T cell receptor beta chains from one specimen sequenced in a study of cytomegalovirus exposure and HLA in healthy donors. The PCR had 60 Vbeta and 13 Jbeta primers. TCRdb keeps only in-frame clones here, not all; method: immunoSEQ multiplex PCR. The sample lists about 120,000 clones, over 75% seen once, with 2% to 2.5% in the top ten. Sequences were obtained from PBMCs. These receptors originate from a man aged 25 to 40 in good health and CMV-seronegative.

This chain's CDR3 is CASSLYTPGLLFDSYNEQFF. In nucleotides, the CDR3 is TGTGCCAGTAGCCTCTACACCCCGGGACTACTATTTGACTCCTACAATGAGCAGTTCTTC. The chain links TRBV19 to TRBJ2-1; 7 bases are shared with TRBD2. J gave up 0 bases and V 6 bases, and 20 bases lay outside the gene matches. Germline CDR1 LNHDA, CDR2 SQIVND (reference sequence). The CDR3 is made up of 20 amino acids.

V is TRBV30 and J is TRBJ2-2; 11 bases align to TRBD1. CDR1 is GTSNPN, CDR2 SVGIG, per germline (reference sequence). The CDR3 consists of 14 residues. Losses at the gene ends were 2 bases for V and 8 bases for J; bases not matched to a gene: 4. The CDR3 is CAWSFGTGGGELFF. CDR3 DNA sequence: TGTGCCTGGAGTTTCGGGACAGGGGGTGGGGAGCTGTTTTTT.

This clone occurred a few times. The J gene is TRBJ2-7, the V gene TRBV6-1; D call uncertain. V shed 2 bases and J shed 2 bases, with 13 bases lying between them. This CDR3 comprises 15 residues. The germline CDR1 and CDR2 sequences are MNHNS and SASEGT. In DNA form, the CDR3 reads TGTGCCAGCAGTGAATACGGGTTAGAAGCCTACGAGCAGTACTTC. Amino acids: CASSEYGLEAYEQYF.

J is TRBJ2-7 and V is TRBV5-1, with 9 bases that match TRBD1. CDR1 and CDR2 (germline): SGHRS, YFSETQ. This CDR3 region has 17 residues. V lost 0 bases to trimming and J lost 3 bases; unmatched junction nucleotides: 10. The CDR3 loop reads CASSLELPGQGDYEQYF. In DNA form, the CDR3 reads TGCGCCAGCAGCTTGGAGCTACCGGGACAGGGTGACTACGAGCAGTACTTC.

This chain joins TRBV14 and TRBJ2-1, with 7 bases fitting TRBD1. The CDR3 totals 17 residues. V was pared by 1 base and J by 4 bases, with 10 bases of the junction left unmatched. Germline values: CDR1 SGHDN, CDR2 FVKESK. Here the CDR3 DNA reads TGTGCCAGCAGCCAAGTTCGTGGGGACAGCCCTTACAATGAGCAGTTCTTC. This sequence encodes CASSQVRGDSPYNEQFF.

The CDR3 bases are TGTGCCAGCAGCCCCACAGGGATCCCTTGGCCCCAGCATTTT. Protein: CASSPTGIPWPQHF. The chain couples TRBV6-5 to TRBJ1-5; maybe TRBD1 (6 bases). V was clipped by 6 bases and J by 9 bases, with 18 bases between them. Germline V gene sequence: CDR1 MNHEY, CDR2 SVGAGI. The CDR3 runs to 14 residues.

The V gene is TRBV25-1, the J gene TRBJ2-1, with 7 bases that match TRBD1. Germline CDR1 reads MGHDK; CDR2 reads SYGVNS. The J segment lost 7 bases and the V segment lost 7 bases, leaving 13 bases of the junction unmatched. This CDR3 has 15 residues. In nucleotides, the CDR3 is TGTGCCAGCAAACCACAGGGGTCTACCAGGAATGAGCAGTTCTTC. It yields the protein CASKPQGSTRNEQFF.

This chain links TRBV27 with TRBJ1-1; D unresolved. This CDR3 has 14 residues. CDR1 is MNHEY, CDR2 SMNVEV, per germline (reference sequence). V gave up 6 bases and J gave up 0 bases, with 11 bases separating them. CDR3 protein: CASRTPDLNTEAFF. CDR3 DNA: TGTGCCAGCAGAACCCCAGATCTGAACACTGAAGCTTTCTTT.

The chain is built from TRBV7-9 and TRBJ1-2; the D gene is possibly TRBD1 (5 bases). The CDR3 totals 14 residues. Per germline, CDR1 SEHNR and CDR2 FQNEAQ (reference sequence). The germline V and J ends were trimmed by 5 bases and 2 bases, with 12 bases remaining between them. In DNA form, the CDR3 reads TGTGCCAGCAGCGCCGGGAGACAGAACTATGGCTACACCTTC. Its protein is CASSAGRQNYGYTF.

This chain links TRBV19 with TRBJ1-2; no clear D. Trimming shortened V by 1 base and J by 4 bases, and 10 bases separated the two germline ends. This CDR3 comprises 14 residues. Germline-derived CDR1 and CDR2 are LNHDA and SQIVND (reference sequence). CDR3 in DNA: TGTGCCAGTAGTATAGGTTATGGCGGCTATGGCTACACCTTC. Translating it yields CASSIGYGGYGYTF.

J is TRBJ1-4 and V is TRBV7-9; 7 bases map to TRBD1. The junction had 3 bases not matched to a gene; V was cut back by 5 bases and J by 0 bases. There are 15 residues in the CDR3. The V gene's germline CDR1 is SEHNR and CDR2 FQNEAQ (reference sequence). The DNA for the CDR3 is TGTGCCAGCAGCCCAGGACAGGCAACTAATGAAAAACTGTTTTTT. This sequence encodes CASSPGQATNEKLFF.

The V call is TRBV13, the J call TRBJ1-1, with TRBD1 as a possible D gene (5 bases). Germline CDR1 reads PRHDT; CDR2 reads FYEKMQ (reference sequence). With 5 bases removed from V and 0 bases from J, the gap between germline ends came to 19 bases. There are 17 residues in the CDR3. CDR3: CASSPWGIGGMNTEAFF. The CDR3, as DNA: TGTGCCAGCAGCCCCTGGGGCATTGGGGGGATGAACACTGAAGCTTTCTTT.

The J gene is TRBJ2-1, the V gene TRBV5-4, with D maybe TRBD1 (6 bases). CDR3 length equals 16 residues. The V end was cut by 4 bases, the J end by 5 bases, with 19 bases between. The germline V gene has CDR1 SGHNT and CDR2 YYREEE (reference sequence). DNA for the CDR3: TGTGCCAGCAGCCCACAGAACAGGGTTTCCAACAATGAGCAGTTCTTC. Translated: CASSPQNRVSNNEQFF.

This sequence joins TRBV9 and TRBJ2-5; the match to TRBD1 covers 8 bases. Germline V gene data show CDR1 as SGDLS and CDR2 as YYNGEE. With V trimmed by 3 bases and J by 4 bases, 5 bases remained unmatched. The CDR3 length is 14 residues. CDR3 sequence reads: CASSGRDRSETQYF. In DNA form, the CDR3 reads TGTGCCAGCAGCGGTCGGGACAGGTCAGAGACCCAGTACTTC.

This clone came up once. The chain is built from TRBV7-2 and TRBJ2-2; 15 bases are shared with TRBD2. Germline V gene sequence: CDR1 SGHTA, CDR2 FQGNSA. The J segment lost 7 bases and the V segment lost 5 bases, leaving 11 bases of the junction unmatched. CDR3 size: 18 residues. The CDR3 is CASSPGLAGGPRYGELFF. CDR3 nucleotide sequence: TGTGCCAGCAGCCCGGGACTAGCGGGGGGTCCGCGTTACGGGGAGCTGTTTTTT.